The present T cell receptor (beta chain) was sequenced within a study of shared clonotypes between healthy human individuals. Overall study context: A donor's plate count was three for CD4 naive and three for CD4 memory; CD8 naive had two and CD8 memory one. General study findings and limits: Sharing of clonotypes among donors was expected to vary with sequencing depth. Tissues were not sampled, only blood, and their repertoires likely differ.

As to this clone: Its specificity is unknown.

Some clones are missing from TCRdb's copy, which holds only in-frame ones; the method was immunoSEQ multiplex PCR. The repertoire consists of over a million clones, with about 75% occurring once and the leading ten covering around 1.5%. Germline values: CDR1 KGHSH, CDR2 LQKENI. The CDR3 has 14 amino acids. Trimming cost V 3 bases and J 2 bases, with 10 bases left between them. The chain has TRBV18 and TRBJ2-5, with D possibly matching TRBD1 (6 bases). Sequenced: memory CD4+ T cells sorted from blood. Sample subset: CD45RA-negative fraction. The TCR sequence derives from a man aged 18 to 35 in good health. The CDR3 nucleotides read TGTGCCAGCTCACCGGCACAGGGACAAGAGACCCAGTACTTC. This encodes CASSPAQGQETQYF.